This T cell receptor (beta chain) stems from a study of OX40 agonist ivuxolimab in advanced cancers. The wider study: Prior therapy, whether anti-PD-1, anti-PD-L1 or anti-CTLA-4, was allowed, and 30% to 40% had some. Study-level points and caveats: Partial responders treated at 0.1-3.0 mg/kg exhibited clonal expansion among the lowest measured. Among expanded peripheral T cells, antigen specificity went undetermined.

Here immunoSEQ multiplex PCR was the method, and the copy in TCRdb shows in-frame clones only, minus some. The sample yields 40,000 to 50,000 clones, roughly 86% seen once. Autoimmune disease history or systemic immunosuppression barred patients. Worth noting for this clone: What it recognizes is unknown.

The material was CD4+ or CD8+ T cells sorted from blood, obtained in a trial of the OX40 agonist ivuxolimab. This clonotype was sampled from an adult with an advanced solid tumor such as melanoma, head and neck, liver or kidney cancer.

CDR3 in DNA: TGTGCCAGCAGCTTGACAGTCTACTCTGGGGCCAACGTCCTGACTTTC. This encodes CASSLTVYSGANVLTF. The genes are TRBV5-5 and TRBJ2-6; no clear D. Between the trimmed V and J ends, which lost 1 base and 0 bases, there was a span of 8 bases. From germline, CDR1 is SGHKS and CDR2 YYEKEE (reference sequence). CDR3 length equals 16 residues. Supplemented by reference TRBV5-5 and TRBJ2-6, the full variable domain reads DAGVTQSPTHLIKTRGQQVTLRCSPISGHKSVSWYQQVLGQGPQFIFQYYEKEERGRGNFPDRFSARQFPNYSSELNVNALLLGDSALYLCASSLTVYSGANVLTFGAGSRLTVL.